This TCR beta chain was sequenced for a study of identical twins. Regarding the study as a whole: Out-of-frame alpha sequences shared by twins showed excess low generation probability. The abundant beta clonotypes from cord blood had fewer insertions, and memory repertoires had none of this.

Germline CDR1 is LGHDT and CDR2 is YNNKEL (reference sequence). Trimming stripped 0 bases from V and 7 bases from J, with 9 bases between. This CDR3 comprises 14 residues. This clonotype has at least ten counts. Its target is not known. A single record per CDR3 protein comes from TCRdb applying MiXCR to the 5' RACE reads. The top ten hold less than 12% of the sample, which has some 240,000 distinct CDR3 sequences, 10% to 13% seen once. Every sampled donor was Caucasian and healthy. This receptor was obtained from a man aged 45-65 years in good health. Sequenced: memory T cells sorted from blood. The gene calls are TRBV3-1 and TRBJ2-2; D is unresolved. The CDR3 here is CASSQDQEVGELFF. CDR3 DNA sequence: TGTGCCAGCAGCCAAGATCAAGAGGTCGGGGAGCTGTTTTTT.